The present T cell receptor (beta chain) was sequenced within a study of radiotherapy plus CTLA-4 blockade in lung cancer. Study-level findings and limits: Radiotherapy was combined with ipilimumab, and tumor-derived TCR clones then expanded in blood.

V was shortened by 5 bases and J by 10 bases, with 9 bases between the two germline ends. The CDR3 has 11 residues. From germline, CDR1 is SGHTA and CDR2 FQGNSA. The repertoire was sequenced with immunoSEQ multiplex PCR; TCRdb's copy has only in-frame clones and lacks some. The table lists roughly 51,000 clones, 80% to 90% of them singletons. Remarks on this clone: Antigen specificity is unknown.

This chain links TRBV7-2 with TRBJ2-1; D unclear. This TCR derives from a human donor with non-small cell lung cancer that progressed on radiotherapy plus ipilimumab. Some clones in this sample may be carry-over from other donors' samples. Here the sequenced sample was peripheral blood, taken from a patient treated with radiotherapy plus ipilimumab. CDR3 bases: TGTGCCAGCAGCCCTCCCGGGGAGCAGTTCTTC. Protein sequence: CASSPPGEQFF.